The 25 T cell receptor beta chains below come from one sample, sequenced in a study of molecular identifiers for immune sequencing clone quantification. TCRdb fed the PCR reads into MiXCR, producing one record per CDR3 protein. In the table there are about 640,000 distinct CDR3 sequences, around 20% of which are singletons. The sequencing sample was made of naive CD8+ T cells from blood, with Jurkat cell RNA spiked in. Subset denoted: FACS-sorted CD8+CD4-CCR7+CD45RA+ naive T cells. All receptors derive from a human donor in good health. Some libraries in this study had Jurkat cell RNA spiked in.

This clonotype was detected many times. The chain links TRBV20-1 to TRBJ2-3; 7 bases fit TRBD2. The CDR3 sequence is 15 residues long. V was clipped by 6 bases and J by 6 bases; unmatched bases: 15. Germline V CDR1 and CDR2: DFQATT, SNEGSKA (reference sequence). Written as DNA, the CDR3 is TGCAGTGCCCCCCGAGTTAGCTTCGGGGGGGATACGCAGTATTTT. This translates into CSAPRVSFGGDTQYF.

About this clonotype: One base away lies a much larger clone, so this may be a sequencing read error. V and J are TRBV10-1 and TRBJ2-5; D is ambiguous. The CDR3 loop spans 14 amino acids. Trimming removed 2 bases at V and 2 bases at J, with 9 bases between. CDR1 is WNHNN, CDR2 SYGVQD, per germline (reference sequence). In DNA, the CDR3 is TGCGCCAGCAGTGAGGGATGGTGGCAAGAGACCCAGTACTTC. Amino acids: CASSEGWWQETQYF.

This clonotype has a count of ten or more. The chain employs TRBV5-6 and TRBJ2-4; 12 nucleotides match TRBD2. The J segment lost 0 bases and the V segment lost 2 bases, leaving 18 bases of the junction unmatched. The CDR3 covers 22 residues. CDR1 SGHDT and CDR2 YYEEEE come from the germline V gene. The CDR3 nucleotides are TGTGCCAGCAGCTTATACTACCTAGCGGGAGGGCCAAAAGAGCTAGCCAAAAACATTCAGTACTTC. Amino acids: CASSLYYLAGGPKELAKNIQYF.

Many counts were recorded for this clonotype. V gene TRBV7-9 combines with J gene TRBJ1-6; D call uncertain. The ends were cut back, 6 bases at V and 10 bases at J, with 10 bases in the middle. This CDR3 spans 12 amino acids. Germline V gene data show CDR1 as SEHNR and CDR2 as FQNEAQ (reference sequence). The CDR3 DNA is TGTGCCAGCAGTCCGCAAGGCTCACCCCTCCACTTT. Its protein is CASSPQGSPLHF.

This sequence joins TRBV25-1 and TRBJ2-1; D remains unclear. This CDR3 is built from 13 residues. Trimming cost V 9 bases and J 9 bases, with 18 bases left between them. Looked up from germline, CDR1 is MGHDK and CDR2 is SYGVNS. DNA for the CDR3: TGTGCCAGTAGTAGAGCGCAGGTCGCTGAGCAGTTCTTC. Translated, it gives CASSRAQVAEQFF.

The chain joins TRBV4-1 to TRBJ2-7, with D perhaps TRBD1 (6 bases). Between the trimmed V and J ends, which lost 0 bases and 0 bases, there was a span of 15 bases. The CDR3 runs 17 residues. Germline CDR1 is MGHRA and CDR2 is YSYEKL. The CDR3 nucleotides read TGCGCCAGCAGCCAAGATGCCCCGACAGGCTACTCCTACGAGCAGTACTTC. This sequence encodes CASSQDAPTGYSYEQYF.

Note on this clonotype: A much larger clone differs by one base, so this may be a read error. Here the CDR3 omits its conserved ending phenylalanine or tryptophan, so a read error is the likely source. The gene calls are TRBV4-1 and TRBJ1-1; weak D call: TRBD1 (5 bases). Germline lookup yields CDR1 MGHRA and CDR2 YSYEKL. This CDR3 comprises 17 residues. V was clipped by 0 bases and J by 5 bases, with 19 bases between them. CDR3 loop: CASSQDRGYGGGTEAFL. DNA for the CDR3: TGCGCCAGCAGCCAAGATCGGGGTTACGGGGGGGGGACTGAAGCTTTCCTT.

This clonotype was detected many times. This rearrangement joins TRBV14 to TRBJ1-1; maybe TRBD1 (6 bases). Germline V gene lookup returns CDR1 SGHDN and CDR2 FVKESK. The CDR3 covers 14 residues. V lost 2 bases and J 5 bases, leaving 12 bases between the germline ends. CDR3 in amino acids: CASSQYGGRTEAFF. The DNA for the CDR3 is TGTGCCAGCAGCCAATACGGGGGGCGGACTGAAGCTTTCTTT.

The rearrangement joins TRBV11-2 to TRBJ1-6; D not resolved. Trimming left V 4 bases short and J 0 bases short, with 10 bases between. The V gene's germline CDR1 is SGHAT and CDR2 FQNNGV. The CDR3 runs to 16 residues. Here the CDR3 reads CASSSATSSYNSPLHF. The CDR3 DNA is TGTGCCAGCAGCTCTGCAACGAGCTCCTATAATTCACCCCTCCACTTT.

At least ten counts were recorded for this clonotype. The chain links TRBV30 to TRBJ2-3; unclear D gene. The V gene's germline CDR1 is GTSNPN and CDR2 SVGIG (reference sequence). This CDR3 is 13 amino acids long. V gave up 2 bases and J gave up 2 bases, with 8 bases separating them. For the CDR3, the DNA is TGTGCCTGGAGTTGGTCGGACACAGATACGCAGTATTTT. As protein: CAWSWSDTDTQYF.

Remarks on this clonotype: This may be a read error: a much more frequent sequence differs by one nucleotide. The V call is TRBV5-1, the J call TRBJ1-1; D is possibly TRBD1 (5 bases). The CDR3 has 14 residues. In germline, CDR1 is SGHRS, CDR2 YFSETQ. The CDR3 DNA reads as TGCGCCGGCAGCTTGGAGGGGAAAAACACTGAAGCTTTCTTT. As protein: CAGSLEGKNTEAFF.

This clonotype was detected many times. The DNA of the CDR3 is TGCAGCGTTGTCCCCGCGGGGGTATACAATGAGCAGTTCTTC. It translates to CSVVPAGVYNEQFF. The rearrangement uses TRBV29-1 and TRBJ2-1; 7 nucleotides align to TRBD2. V lost 4 bases to trimming and J lost 4 bases; unmatched junction nucleotides: 7. The CDR3 spans 14 residues. Germline loops: CDR1 SQVTM, CDR2 ANQGSEA.

Notes on this clonotype: This may arise from a read error, as a much more abundant clone is one base away. The rearrangement uses TRBV27 and TRBJ2-7; D unclear. The CDR3 sequence is 13 residues long. The germline V gene encodes CDR1 MNHEY and CDR2 SMNVEV (reference sequence). CDR3 in amino acids: CASGLGDWREQYF. The CDR3 DNA is TGTGCCAGCGGTTTGGGCGACTGGCGAGAGCAGTACTTC.

This clonotype has at least ten counts. The chain has TRBV20-1 and TRBJ1-5; 7 bases align to TRBD1. This CDR3 has 14 amino acids. Trimming at V came to 5 bases and at J to 2 bases, leaving 6 bases not matched to a gene. Germline V gene data show CDR1 as DFQATT and CDR2 as SNEGSKA (reference sequence). CDR3 residues: CSARHRGGNQPQHF. CDR3 nucleotide sequence: TGCAGTGCTCGACACAGGGGTGGCAATCAGCCCCAGCATTTT.

The J gene is TRBJ2-1, the V gene TRBV6-2 or TRBV6-3; TRBD2 matches 12 bases. After removal of 10 bases from V and 9 bases from J, the junction contained 10 bases not matched to a gene. The CDR3 has 14 amino acids. Germline CDR1 is MNHEY and CDR2 is SVGEGT. As DNA, the CDR3 is TGTGCCACCCTGACGACTAGCGGGGGTTTTGAGCAGTTCTTC. Protein sequence: CATLTTSGGFEQFF.

CDR3 sequence (DNA): TGTGCCAGCAGGACGACAGGGTACGGCAATCAGCCCCAGCATTTT. It yields the protein CASRTTGYGNQPQHF. The chain is built from TRBV28 and TRBJ1-5, with 7 bases lining up with TRBD1. The CDR3 covers 15 residues. Looked up from germline, CDR1 is MDHEN and CDR2 is SYDVKM. V lost 6 bases to trimming and J lost 2 bases; unmatched junction nucleotides: 7.

This clonotype has a handful of counts. The rearrangement uses TRBV4-1 and TRBJ2-1; weak D call: TRBD2 (5 bases). V lost 1 base, J lost 2 bases, and 12 bases lay in between. The CDR3 extends over 16 amino acids. Germline CDR1 MGHRA, CDR2 YSYEKL. The CDR3 DNA reads as TGCGCCAGCAGCCAAGGCCCCAGCGGACCCTACAATGAGCAGTTCTTC. It is translated as CASSQGPSGPYNEQFF.

With regard to this clonotype: One end of the junction varies from germline; a read error may be responsible. V and J are TRBV27 and TRBJ2-7; D not resolved. Germline values: CDR1 MNHEY, CDR2 SMNVEV (reference sequence). The CDR3 extends over 14 amino acids. CDR3 sequence: CAGSLYGPGYEQYF. DNA for the CDR3: TGTGCCGGCAGTTTGTACGGACCAGGCTACGAGCAGTACTTC.

Many counts were recorded for this clonotype. The CDR3 DNA reads as TGTGCCAGCAGCCAAGATCTGAGGGGCGGGGTCACTGAAGCTTTCTTT. Residues: CASSQDLRGGVTEAFF. V and J are TRBV4-2 and TRBJ1-1; D is perhaps TRBD1 (5 bases). The CDR3 has 16 amino acids. The germline V and J ends were trimmed by 0 bases and 4 bases, with 15 bases remaining between them. Germline CDR1 LGHNA, CDR2 YNFKEQ.

This clonotype occurred many times. This sequence joins TRBV27 and TRBJ2-3; D is uncertain. Germline V gene sequence: CDR1 MNHEY, CDR2 SMNVEV (reference sequence). This CDR3 has 14 residues. Trimming stripped 1 base from V and 1 base from J, with 6 bases between. The CDR3 DNA reads TGTGCCAGCAGTTTATTGGGCGGCACAGATACGCAGTATTTT. It translates to CASSLLGGTDTQYF.

The J gene is TRBJ2-1, the V gene TRBV20-1; D not resolved. Trimming removed 1 base at V and 5 bases at J, with 9 bases between. There are 13 residues in the CDR3. The germline V gene has CDR1 DFQATT and CDR2 SNEGSKA (reference sequence). The CDR3 region has the DNA TGCAGTGCTAGAGCTCAATGGGACAATGAGCAGTTCTTC. Its protein product is CSARAQWDNEQFF.

This clonotype was recorded many times. The J gene is TRBJ2-4, the V gene TRBV13, with D unresolved. V was cut by 2 bases and J by 3 bases, with 8 bases left in between. The CDR3 extends over 14 amino acids. Germline V gene data show CDR1 as PRHDT and CDR2 as FYEKMQ (reference sequence). The CDR3 sequence: CASSLWEVKNIQYF. The CDR3 nucleotides read TGTGCCAGCAGCTTATGGGAAGTCAAAAACATTCAGTACTTC.

This clonotype was recorded many times. The chain joins TRBV9 to TRBJ2-3; TRBD1 matches 8 bases. Germline trimming cut 0 bases from V and 2 bases from J; bases unmatched to any gene: 8. The CDR3 runs 17 residues. Germline lookup yields CDR1 SGDLS and CDR2 YYNGEE. The CDR3 bases are TGTGCCAGCAGCGTAGAGGGGAGGACAGGGCCCACAGATACGCAGTATTTT. Protein sequence: CASSVEGRTGPTDTQYF.

In this sample, this clonotype turned up a few times. Given a much more abundant clone one base away, this may be a read error. The genes are TRBV7-9 and TRBJ2-5; 10 nucleotides line up with TRBD2. The CDR3 totals 15 residues. Germline V gives CDR1 SEHNR, CDR2 FQNEAQ (reference sequence). V shed 4 bases, J shed 4 bases, and the junction held 6 bases outside the gene matches. Here the CDR3 DNA reads TGTGCCAGCAGCTCGGGACTAGCGCTAGGAGAGACCCAGTACTTC. It is translated as CASSSGLALGETQYF.

This clonotype has only a few counts. The genes are TRBV28 and TRBJ2-7; D might be TRBD2 (6 bases). The V end was cut by 3 bases, the J end by 2 bases, with 32 bases between. The CDR3 contains 21 residues. CDR1 and CDR2 from the germline V gene are MDHEN and SYDVKM. CDR3 DNA sequence: TGTGCCAGCAGTTTCCCCGAAGACGGGAAATATGGGACTCTGTATACCTACGAGCAGTACTTC. Protein sequence: CASSFPEDGKYGTLYTYEQYF. Combining the CDR3 with reference TRBV28 and TRBJ2-7 gives the whole variable domain DVKVTQSSRYLVKRTGEKVFLECVQDMDHENMFWYRQDPGLGLRLIYFSYDVKMKEKGDIPEGYSVSREKKERFSLILESASTNQTSMYLCASSFPEDGKYGTLYTYEQYFGPGTRLTVT.